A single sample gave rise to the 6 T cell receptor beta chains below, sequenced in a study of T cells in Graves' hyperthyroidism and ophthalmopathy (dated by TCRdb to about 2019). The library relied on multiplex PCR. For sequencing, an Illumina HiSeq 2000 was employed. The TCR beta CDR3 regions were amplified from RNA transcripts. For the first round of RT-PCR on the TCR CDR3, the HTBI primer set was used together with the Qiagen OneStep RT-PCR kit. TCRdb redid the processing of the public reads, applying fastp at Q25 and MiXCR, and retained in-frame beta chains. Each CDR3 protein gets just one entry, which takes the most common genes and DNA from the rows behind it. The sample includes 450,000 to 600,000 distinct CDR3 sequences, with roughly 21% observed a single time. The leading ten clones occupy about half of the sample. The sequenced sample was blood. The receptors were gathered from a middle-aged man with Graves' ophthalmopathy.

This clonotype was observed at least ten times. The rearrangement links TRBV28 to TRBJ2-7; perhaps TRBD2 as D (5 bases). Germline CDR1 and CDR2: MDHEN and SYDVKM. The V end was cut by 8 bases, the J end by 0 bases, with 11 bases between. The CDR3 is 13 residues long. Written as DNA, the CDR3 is TGTGCCAGCGAGCGGCTCTACTCCTACGAGCAGTACTTC. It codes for CASERLYSYEQYF.

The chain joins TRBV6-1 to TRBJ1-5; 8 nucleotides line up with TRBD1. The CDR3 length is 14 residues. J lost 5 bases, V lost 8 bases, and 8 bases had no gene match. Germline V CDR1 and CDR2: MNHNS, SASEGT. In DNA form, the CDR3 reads TGTGCCAGCCAGGGGGCGGTAGGGGATCAGCCCCAGCATTTT. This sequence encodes CASQGAVGDQPQHF.

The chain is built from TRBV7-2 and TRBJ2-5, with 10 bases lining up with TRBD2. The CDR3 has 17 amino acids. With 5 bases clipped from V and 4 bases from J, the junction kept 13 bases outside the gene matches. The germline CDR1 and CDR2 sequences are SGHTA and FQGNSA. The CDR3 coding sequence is TGTGCCAGCAGCCAACCTAGCGGGAGCAATGGAGGAGAGACCCAGTACTTC. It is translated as CASSQPSGSNGGETQYF.

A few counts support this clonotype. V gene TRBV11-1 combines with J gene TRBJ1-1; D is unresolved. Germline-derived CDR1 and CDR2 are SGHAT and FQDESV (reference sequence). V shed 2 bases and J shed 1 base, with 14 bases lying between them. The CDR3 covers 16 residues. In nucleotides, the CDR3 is TGTGCCAGCAGCTTATCCCCGGGAAACCAGAACACTGAAGCTTTCTTT. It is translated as CASSLSPGNQNTEAFF.

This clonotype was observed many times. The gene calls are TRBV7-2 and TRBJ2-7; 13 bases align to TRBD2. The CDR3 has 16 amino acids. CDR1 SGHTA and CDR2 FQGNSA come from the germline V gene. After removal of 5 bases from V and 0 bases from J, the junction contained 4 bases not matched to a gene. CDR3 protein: CASSPWTSGGSYEQYF. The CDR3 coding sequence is TGTGCCAGCAGCCCCTGGACTAGCGGGGGCTCCTACGAGCAGTACTTC.

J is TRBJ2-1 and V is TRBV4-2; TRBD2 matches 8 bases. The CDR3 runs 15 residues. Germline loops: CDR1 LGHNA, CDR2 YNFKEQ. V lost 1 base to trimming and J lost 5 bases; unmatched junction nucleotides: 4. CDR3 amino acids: CASSQAGGRDNEQFF. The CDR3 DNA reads TGTGCCAGCAGCCAAGCGGGAGGGCGGGACAATGAGCAGTTCTTC.